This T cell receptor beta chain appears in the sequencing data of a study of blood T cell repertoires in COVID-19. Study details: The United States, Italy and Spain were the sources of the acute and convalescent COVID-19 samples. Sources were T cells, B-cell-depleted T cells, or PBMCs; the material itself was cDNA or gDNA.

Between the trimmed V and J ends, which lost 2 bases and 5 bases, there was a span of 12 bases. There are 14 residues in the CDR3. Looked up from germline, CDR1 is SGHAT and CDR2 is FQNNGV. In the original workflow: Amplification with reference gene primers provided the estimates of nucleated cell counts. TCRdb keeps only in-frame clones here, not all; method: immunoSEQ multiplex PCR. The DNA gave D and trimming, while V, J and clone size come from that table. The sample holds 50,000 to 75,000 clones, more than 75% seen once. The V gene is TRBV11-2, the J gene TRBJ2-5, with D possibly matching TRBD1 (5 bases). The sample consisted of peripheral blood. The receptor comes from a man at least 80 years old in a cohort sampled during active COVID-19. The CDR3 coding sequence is TGTGCCAGCAGCTTAATGATGGGGCAGGAGACCCAGTACTTC. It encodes CASSLMMGQETQYF.